The rows below give T cell receptor beta chains drawn from one sample of a study of OX40 agonist ivuxolimab in advanced cancers. TCRdb's copy holds only in-frame clones and misses some; the assay was immunoSEQ multiplex PCR. The data contain tens of thousands of clones, 85% of them singletons. Sample: CD4+ or CD8+ T cells sorted from blood, taken in a trial of the OX40 agonist ivuxolimab. Source of these receptors: an adult with an advanced solid tumor such as melanoma, head and neck, liver or kidney cancer. Each CDR3 is given with its conserved first and last residue. Fields, in order: D gene, J gene, V gene, CDR3 DNA, CDR3 protein. The D gene is left open where the match is weak.

D gene: -
J gene: TRBJ1-5
V gene: TRBV6-4
CDR3 DNA: TGTGCCAGCAGTGAAGGCTTGTGGAGAAGTCCCCAGCATTTT
CDR3 protein: CASSEGLWRSPQHF

D gene: TRBD2
J gene: TRBJ2-3
V gene: TRBV5-1
CDR3 DNA: TGCGCCAGCAGCTCCGGACTAGCGGGAGATGACAGAGCAGATACGCAGTATTTT
CDR3 protein: CASSSGLAGDDRADTQYF

D gene: -
J gene: TRBJ2-3
V gene: TRBV6-1
CDR3 DNA: TGTGCCAGCAGTGAAGCACACCCAGATACGCAGTATTTT
CDR3 protein: CASSEAHPDTQYF

D gene: -
J gene: TRBJ2-5
V gene: TRBV2
CDR3 DNA: TGTGCCAGCACCCCCTCAAGGGGTGCAGAGACCCAGTACTTC
CDR3 protein: CASTPSRGAETQYF

D gene: -
J gene: TRBJ2-2
V gene: TRBV5-1
CDR3 DNA: TGCGCCAGCAGCTTGGAGCCCCACTCGAACACCGGGGAGCTGTTTTTT
CDR3 protein: CASSLEPHSNTGELFF

D gene: TRBD1
J gene: TRBJ1-4
V gene: TRBV18
CDR3 DNA: TGTGCCAGCTCACCGGGACAGTCTAATGAAAAACTGTTTTTT
CDR3 protein: CASSPGQSNEKLFF

D gene: -
J gene: TRBJ1-3
V gene: TRBV5-1
CDR3 DNA: TGCGCCAGCGGTTTGGGAGAAGGCACCATATATTTT
CDR3 protein: CASGLGEGTIYF

D gene: -
J gene: TRBJ2-3
V gene: TRBV6-5
CDR3 DNA: TGTGCCAGCAGTACAGGGAGCACAGATACGCAGTATTTT
CDR3 protein: CASSTGSTDTQYF

D gene: TRBD1
J gene: TRBJ1-3
V gene: TRBV19
CDR3 DNA: TGTGCCAGTAGTTCTCACAGGGGCTCTGGAAACACCATATATTTT
CDR3 protein: CASSSHRGSGNTIYF

D gene: -
J gene: TRBJ1-4
V gene: TRBV6-5
CDR3 DNA: TGTGCCAGCAGTTACACGCACACCGGTGAAAAACTGTTTTTT
CDR3 protein: CASSYTHTGEKLFF

D gene: -
J gene: TRBJ2-1
V gene: TRBV6-1
CDR3 DNA: TGTGCCAGCAGTGAAGAACGTAGGGATGAGCAGTTCTTC
CDR3 protein: CASSEERRDEQFF

D gene: -
J gene: TRBJ1-5
V gene: TRBV5-5
CDR3 DNA: TGTGCCAGCAGCCGGGCCGGGAGCAATCAGCCCCAGCATTTT
CDR3 protein: CASSRAGSNQPQHF

D gene: TRBD1
J gene: TRBJ1-5
V gene: TRBV5-1
CDR3 DNA: TGCGCCAGCAGCTTGGTACAGGGGAATCAGCCCCAGCATTTT
CDR3 protein: CASSLVQGNQPQHF